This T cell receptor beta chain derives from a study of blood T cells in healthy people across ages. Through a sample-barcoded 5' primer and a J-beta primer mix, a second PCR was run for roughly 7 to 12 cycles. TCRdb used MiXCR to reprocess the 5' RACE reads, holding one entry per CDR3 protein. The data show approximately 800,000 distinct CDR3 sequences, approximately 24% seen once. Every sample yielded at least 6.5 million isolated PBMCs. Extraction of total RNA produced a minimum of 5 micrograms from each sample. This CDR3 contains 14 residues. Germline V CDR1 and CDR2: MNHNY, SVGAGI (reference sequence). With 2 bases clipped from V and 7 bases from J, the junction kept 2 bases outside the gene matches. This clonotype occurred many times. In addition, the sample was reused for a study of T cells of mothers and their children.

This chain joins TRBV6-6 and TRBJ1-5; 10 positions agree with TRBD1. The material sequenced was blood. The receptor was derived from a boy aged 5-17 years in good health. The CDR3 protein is CASSYGQGGQPQHF. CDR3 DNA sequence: TGTGCCAGCAGTTACGGACAGGGGGGACAGCCCCAGCATTTT.